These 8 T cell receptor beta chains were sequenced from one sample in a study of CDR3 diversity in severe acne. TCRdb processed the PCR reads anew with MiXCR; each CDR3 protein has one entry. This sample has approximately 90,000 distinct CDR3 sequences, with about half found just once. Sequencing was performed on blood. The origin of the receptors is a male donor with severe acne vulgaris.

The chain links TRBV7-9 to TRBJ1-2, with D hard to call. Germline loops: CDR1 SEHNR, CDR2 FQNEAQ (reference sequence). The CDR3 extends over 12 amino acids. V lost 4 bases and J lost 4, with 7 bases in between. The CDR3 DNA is TGTGCCAGCAGCTCCGGCTCCTATGGCTACACCTTC. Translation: CASSSGSYGYTF.

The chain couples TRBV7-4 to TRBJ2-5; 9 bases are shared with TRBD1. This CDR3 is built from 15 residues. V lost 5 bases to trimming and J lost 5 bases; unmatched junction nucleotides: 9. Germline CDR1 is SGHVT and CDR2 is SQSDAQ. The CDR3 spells CASSPKTGGRETQYF. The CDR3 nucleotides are TGTGCCAGCAGCCCTAAAACAGGGGGCCGGGAGACCCAGTACTTC.

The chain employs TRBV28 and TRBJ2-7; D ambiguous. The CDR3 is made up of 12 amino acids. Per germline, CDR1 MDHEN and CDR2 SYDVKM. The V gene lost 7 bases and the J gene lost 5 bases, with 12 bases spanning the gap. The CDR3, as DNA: TGTGCCAGCAATCCCCAAGGTGACGAGCAGTACTTC. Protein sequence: CASNPQGDEQYF. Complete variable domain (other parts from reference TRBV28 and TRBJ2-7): DVKVTQSSRYLVKRTGEKVFLECVQDMDHENMFWYRQDPGLGLRLIYFSYDVKMKEKGDIPEGYSVSREKKERFSLILESASTNQTSMYLCASNPQGDEQYFGPGTRLTVT.

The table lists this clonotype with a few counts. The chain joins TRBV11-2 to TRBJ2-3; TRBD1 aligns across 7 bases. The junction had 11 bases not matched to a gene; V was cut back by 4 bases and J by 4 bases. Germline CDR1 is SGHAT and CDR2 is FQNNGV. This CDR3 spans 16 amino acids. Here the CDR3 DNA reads TGTGCCAGCAGCTACCCCAGGACAGGTTCAGCAGATACGCAGTATTTT. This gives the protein CASSYPRTGSADTQYF.

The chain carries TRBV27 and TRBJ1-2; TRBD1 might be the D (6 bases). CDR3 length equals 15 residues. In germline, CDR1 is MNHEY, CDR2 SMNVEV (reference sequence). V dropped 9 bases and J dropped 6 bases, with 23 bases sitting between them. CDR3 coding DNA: TGTGCCAGTAGGGGGTCGGGACAAACGTCCCATGGCTACACCTTC. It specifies CASRGSGQTSHGYTF.

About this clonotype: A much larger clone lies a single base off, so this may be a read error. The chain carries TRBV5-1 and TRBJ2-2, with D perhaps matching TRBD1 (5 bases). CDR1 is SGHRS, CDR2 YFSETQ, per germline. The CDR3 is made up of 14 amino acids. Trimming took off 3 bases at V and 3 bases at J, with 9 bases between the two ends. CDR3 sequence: CASSSDTDTGELFF. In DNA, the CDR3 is TGCGCCAGCAGCTCGGACACGGACACCGGGGAGCTGTTTTTT.

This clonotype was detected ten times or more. Here the CDR3 reads CASSPPGMGGYEQYV. CDR3 coding DNA: TGTGCCAGCAGTCCCCCGGGCATGGGGGGCTACGAGCAGTACGTC. The rearrangement joins TRBV14 to TRBJ2-7; TRBD2 is a possible D gene (6 bases). Trimming removed 6 bases at V and 3 bases at J, with 18 bases between. From germline, CDR1 is SGHDN and CDR2 FVKESK. The CDR3 is made up of 15 amino acids.

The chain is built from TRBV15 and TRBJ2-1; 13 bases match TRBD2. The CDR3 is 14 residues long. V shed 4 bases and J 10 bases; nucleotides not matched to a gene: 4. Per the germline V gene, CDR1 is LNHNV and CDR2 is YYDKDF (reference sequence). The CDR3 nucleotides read TGTGCCACCAGCATTGGACTAGCGGGAGTGGAGCAGTTCTTC. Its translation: CATSIGLAGVEQFF. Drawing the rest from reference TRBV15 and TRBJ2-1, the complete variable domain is DAMVIQNPRYQVTQFGKPVTLSCSQTLNHNVMYWYQQKSSQAPKLLFHYYDKDFNNEADTPDNFQSRRPNTSFCFLDIRSPGLGDTAMYLCATSIGLAGVEQFFGPGTRLTVL.